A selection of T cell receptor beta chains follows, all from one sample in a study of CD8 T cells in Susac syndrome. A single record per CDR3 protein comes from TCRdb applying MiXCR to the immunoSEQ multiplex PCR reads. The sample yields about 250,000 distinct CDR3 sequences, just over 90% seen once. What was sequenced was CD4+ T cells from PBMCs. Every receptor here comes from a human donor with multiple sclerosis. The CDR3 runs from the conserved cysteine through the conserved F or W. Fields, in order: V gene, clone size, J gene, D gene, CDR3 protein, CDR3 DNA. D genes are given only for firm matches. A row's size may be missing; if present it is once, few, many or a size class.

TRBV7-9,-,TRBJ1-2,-,CASSGANRDDPNYGYTF,TGTGCCAGCAGCGGAGCCAACCGGGACGACCCTAACTATGGCTACACCTTC
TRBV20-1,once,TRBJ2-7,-,CSARDLRQPTYEQYF,TGCAGTGCTAGAGATCTGCGACAGCCTACCTACGAGCAGTACTTC
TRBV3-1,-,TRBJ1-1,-,CASSQAAGWGEAFF,TGTGCCAGCAGCCAAGCGGCAGGGTGGGGTGAAGCTTTCTTT
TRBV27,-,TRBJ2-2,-,CASSRPDLVTGELFF,TGTGCCAGCAGCCGCCCGGACCTGGTCACCGGGGAGCTGTTTTTT
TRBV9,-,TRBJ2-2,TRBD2,CASNGASGSPWGGELFF,TGTGCCTCCAACGGGGCTAGCGGGAGCCCCTGGGGCGGGGAGCTGTTTTTT
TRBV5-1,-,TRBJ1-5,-,CASSATGSGNQPQHF,TGCGCCAGCAGCGCGACAGGCTCGGGCAATCAGCCCCAGCATTTT
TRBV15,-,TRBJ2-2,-,CATSRVPGQPTGELFF,TGTGCCACCAGCAGGGTACCGGGACAACCCACCGGGGAGCTGTTTTTT
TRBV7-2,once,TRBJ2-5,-,CASSLDSRLGTQYF,TGTGCCAGCAGCTTAGACTCTCGCCTTGGGACCCAGTACTTC
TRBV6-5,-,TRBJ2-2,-,CASSYLGGGGNTGELFF,TGTGCCAGCAGTTACCTAGGAGGGGGTGGGAACACCGGGGAGCTGTTTTTT
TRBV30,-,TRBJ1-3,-,CAWRLGTAGNTIYF,TGTGCCTGGAGATTAGGGACGGCTGGAAACACCATATATTTT
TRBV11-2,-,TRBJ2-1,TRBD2,CASERDVNEQFF,TGTGCCAGCGAGCGGGATGTCAATGAGCAGTTCTTC
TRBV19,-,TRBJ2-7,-,CASSIEGSEQYF,TGTGCCAGTAGTATAGAAGGGAGCGAGCAGTACTTC
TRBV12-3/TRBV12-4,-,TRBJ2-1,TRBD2,CASKIAGTSGGVGWDEQFF,TGTGCCAGCAAAATAGCCGGGACTAGCGGGGGGGTTGGTTGGGATGAGCAGTTCTTC
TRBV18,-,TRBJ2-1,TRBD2,CASATWTSALNEQFF,TGTGCCAGCGCCACGTGGACTAGCGCTTTGAATGAGCAGTTCTTC
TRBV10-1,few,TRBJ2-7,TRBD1,CASSPGQFYEQYF,TGCGCCAGCAGCCCGGGACAGTTCTACGAGCAGTACTTC
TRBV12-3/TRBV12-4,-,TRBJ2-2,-,CASRPRDLYGPRGGELFF,TGTGCCAGCAGACCCAGGGACCTCTACGGGCCCCGGGGCGGGGAGCTGTTTTTT
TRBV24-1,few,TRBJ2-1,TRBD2,CATSDLRSGSRDEQFF,TGTGCCACCAGTGATTTGCGTAGCGGGAGTAGGGATGAGCAGTTCTTC
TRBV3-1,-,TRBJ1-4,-,CASSHRSVVEKLFF,TGTGCCAGCAGCCATCGCTCAGTGGTGGAAAAACTGTTTTTT
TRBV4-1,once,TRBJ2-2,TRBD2,CASSQESAGGSYFPGELFF,TGCGCCAGCAGCCAAGAGTCGGCGGGGGGCTCATATTTCCCCGGGGAGCTGTTTTTT
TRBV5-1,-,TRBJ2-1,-,CASSLDGSSYNEQFF,TGCGCCAGCAGTCTGGACGGGAGCTCCTACAATGAGCAGTTCTTC
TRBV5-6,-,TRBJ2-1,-,CASSLVQGPRAQFF,TGTGCCAGCAGCTTGGTACAGGGTCCCCGCGCGCAGTTCTTC
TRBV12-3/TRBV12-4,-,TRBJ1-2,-,CASSLGVRRQANYGYTF,TGTGCCAGCAGTTTAGGTGTTCGACGGCAAGCTAACTATGGCTACACCTTC
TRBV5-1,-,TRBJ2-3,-,CASSFQESTDTQYF,TGCGCCAGCAGCTTTCAGGAAAGCACAGATACGCAGTATTTT
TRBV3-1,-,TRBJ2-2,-,CASSPITGELFF,TGTGCCAGCAGTCCCATCACCGGGGAGCTGTTTTTT
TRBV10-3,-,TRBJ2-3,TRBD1,CAISERGQTSTDTQYF,TGTGCCATCAGTGAGAGGGGACAGACTAGCACAGATACGCAGTATTTT
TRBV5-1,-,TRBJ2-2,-,CASSPLQGNTGELFF,TGCGCCAGCAGCCCCTTACAGGGGAACACCGGGGAGCTGTTTTTT
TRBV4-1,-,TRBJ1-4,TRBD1,CASSQRRGRLFF,TGCGCCAGCAGCCAACGCAGGGGGAGGCTGTTTTTT
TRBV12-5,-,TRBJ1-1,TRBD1,CASGRTGGRYTEAFF,TGTGCTAGTGGTAGGACAGGGGGCAGGTACACTGAAGCTTTCTTT
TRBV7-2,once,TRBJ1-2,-,CASSSNSGSYGYTF,TGTGCCAGCAGCTCCAATTCAGGTTCCTATGGCTACACCTTC
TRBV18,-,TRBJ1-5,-,CASSPGINQPQHF,TGTGCCAGCTCACCAGGGATTAATCAGCCCCAGCATTTT
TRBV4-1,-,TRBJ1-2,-,CASSQEGRDVNNYGYTF,TGCGCCAGCAGCCAAGAGGGCCGGGACGTCAATAACTATGGCTACACCTTC
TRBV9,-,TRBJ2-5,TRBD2,CASSVVAGGRGETQYF,TGTGCCAGCAGCGTAGTGGCGGGGGGACGGGGTGAGACCCAGTACTTC
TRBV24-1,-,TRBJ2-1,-,CATSGVSNEQFF,TGTGCAACCTCGGGGGTTTCCAATGAGCAGTTCTTC
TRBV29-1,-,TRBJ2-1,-,CSVDHRRGPYNEQFF,TGCAGCGTTGACCATAGGAGGGGCCCTTACAATGAGCAGTTCTTC
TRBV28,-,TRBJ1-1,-,CASSLPPGTRAFF,TGTGCCAGCAGTCTCCCCCCAGGGACCCGAGCTTTCTTT
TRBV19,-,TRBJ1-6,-,CASKEQGDSPLHF,TGTGCCAGTAAGGAACAGGGTGATTCACCCCTCCACTTT
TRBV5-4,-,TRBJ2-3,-,CASSLALTADTQYF,TGTGCCAGCAGCTTGGCCTTGACGGCAGATACGCAGTATTTT
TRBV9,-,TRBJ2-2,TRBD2,CASSFSGAGVGPGELFF,TGTGCCAGCAGCTTTTCGGGAGCGGGAGTCGGGCCCGGGGAGCTGTTTTTT
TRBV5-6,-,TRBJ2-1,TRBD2,CASSSAGGVINEQFF,TGTGCCAGCAGCTCAGCGGGAGGGGTAATAAATGAGCAGTTCTTC
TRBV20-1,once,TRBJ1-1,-,CSASKGGQSNTEAFF,TGCAGTGCTTCAAAAGGTGGGCAGAGCAACACTGAAGCTTTCTTT
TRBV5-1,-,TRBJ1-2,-,CASSLAGTNYGYTF,TGCGCCAGCAGCTTGGCGGGCACTAACTATGGCTACACCTTC
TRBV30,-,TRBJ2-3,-,CAWGGGLDTQYF,TGTGCCTGGGGGGGCGGCCTGGATACGCAGTATTTT
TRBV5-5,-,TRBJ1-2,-,CASSLGHGYYGYTF,TGTGCCAGCAGCTTGGGTCACGGATACTATGGCTACACCTTC
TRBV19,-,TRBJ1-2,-,CASGRQLSAYGYTF,TGTGCCAGTGGGAGGCAGTTGAGTGCCTATGGCTACACCTTC
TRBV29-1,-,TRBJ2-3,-,CSVRMEGDTQYF,TGCAGCGTACGGATGGAGGGAGATACGCAGTATTTT
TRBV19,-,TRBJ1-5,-,CASSMGTDQPQHF,TGTGCCAGCTCAATGGGGACCGATCAGCCCCAGCATTTT